This TCR beta chain was captured in a study of cytotoxic CD8 clonotypes in ibrutinib-treated CLL. Study in general: A mean of approximately 260,000 productive templates and about 88,000 productive rearrangements was obtained per sample. Study outcomes and limitations: At ibrutinib response, clonality increased, and at progression it declined back toward baseline. Higher circulating CD8+ T-cell counts strongly accompanied higher baseline clonality, above age-matched healthy donors. Among the clonotypes, public ones were uncommon and contracted or held stable on treatment.

The assay was immunoSEQ multiplex PCR, and TCRdb's table has in-frame clones only and misses some. Of around 200,000 clones in the sample, roughly three quarters are singletons; the top ten hold 5.5% to 7%. On this clone itself: As yet, its antigen is unknown.

The sequence was collected from a human donor with chronic lymphocytic leukemia. The specimen was PBMCs, collected after 12 months of ibrutinib treatment.

The DNA for the CDR3 is TGTGCCTGGAGGGCAGGGAGCTCCTATAATTCACCCCTCCACTTT. Protein: CAWRAGSSYNSPLHF. The chain has TRBV30 and TRBJ1-6, with D perhaps matching TRBD1 (5 bases). V was cut by 3 bases and J by 0 bases, with 9 bases left in between. CDR3 length: 15 residues. Germline CDR1 and CDR2: GTSNPN and SVGIG (reference sequence).